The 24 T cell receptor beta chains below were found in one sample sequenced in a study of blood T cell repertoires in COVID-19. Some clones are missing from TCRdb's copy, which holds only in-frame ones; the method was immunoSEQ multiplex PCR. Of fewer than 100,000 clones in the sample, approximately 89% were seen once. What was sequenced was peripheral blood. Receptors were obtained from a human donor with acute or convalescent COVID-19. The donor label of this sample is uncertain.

As DNA, the CDR3 is TGTGCTAGTGGTTTGAGACAGGGCCCTCCGGAGACCCAGTACTTC. Translating gives CASGLRQGPPETQYF. This sequence joins TRBV12-5 and TRBJ2-5, with 7 bases matching TRBD1. CDR3 length: 15 amino acids. Trimming took 2 bases from V and 5 from J; bases not matched to a gene: 8. CDR1 and CDR2 from the germline V gene are LGHNT and FRNRAP.

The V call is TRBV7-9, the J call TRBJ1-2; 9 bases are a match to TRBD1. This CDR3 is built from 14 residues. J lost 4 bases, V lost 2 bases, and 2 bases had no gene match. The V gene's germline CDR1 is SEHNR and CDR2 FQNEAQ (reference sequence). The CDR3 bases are TGTGCCAGCAGCTTACGGGACAGGGCCTATGGCTACACCTTC. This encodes CASSLRDRAYGYTF. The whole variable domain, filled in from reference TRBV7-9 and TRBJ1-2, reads DTGVSQNPRHKITKRGQNVTFRCDPISEHNRLYWYRQTLGQGPEFLTYFQNEAQLEKSRLLSDRFSAERPKGSFSTLEIQRTEQGDSAMYLCASSLRDRAYGYTFGSGTRLTVV.

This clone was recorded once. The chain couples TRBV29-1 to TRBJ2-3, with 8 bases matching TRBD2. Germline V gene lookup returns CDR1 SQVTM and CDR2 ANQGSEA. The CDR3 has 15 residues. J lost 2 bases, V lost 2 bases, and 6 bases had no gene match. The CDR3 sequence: CSVERVSGDTDTQYF. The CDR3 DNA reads TGCAGCGTTGAACGGGTTAGCGGGGACACAGATACGCAGTATTTT.

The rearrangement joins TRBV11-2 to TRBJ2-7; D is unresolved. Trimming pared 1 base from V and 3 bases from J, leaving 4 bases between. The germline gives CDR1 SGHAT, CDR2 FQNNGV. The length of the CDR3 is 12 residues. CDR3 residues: CASSLGYYEQYF. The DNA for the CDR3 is TGTGCCAGCAGCTTAGGTTACTACGAGCAGTACTTC.

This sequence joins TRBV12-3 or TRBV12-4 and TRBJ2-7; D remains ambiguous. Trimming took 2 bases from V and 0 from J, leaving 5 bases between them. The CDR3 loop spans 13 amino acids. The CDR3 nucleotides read TGTGCCAGCAGTTTACACACCTCCTACGAGCAGTACTTC. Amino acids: CASSLHTSYEQYF.

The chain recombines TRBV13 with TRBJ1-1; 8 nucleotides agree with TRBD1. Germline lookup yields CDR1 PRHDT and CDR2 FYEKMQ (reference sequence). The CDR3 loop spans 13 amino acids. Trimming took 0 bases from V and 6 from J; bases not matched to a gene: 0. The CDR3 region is CASSLGQGAEAFF. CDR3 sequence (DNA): TGTGCCAGCAGCTTAGGACAGGGGGCTGAAGCTTTCTTT.

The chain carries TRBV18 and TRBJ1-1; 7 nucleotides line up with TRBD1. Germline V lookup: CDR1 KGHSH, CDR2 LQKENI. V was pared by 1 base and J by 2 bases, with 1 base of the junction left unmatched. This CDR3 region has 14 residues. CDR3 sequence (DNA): TGTGCCAGCTCACCACAGGGGGCTAACACTGAAGCTTTCTTT. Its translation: CASSPQGANTEAFF.

DNA of the CDR3: TGCGCCAGCAGTCAACCAAACCGGGACAGGGGCTTAATCAACTCCTACAATGAGCAGTTCTTC. Protein: CASSQPNRDRGLINSYNEQFF. The genes are TRBV23-1 and TRBJ2-1, with 10 bases that match TRBD1. TRBV23-1 is an ORF for which the function is uncertain. This CDR3 is 21 amino acids long. The J segment lost 0 bases and the V segment lost 2 bases, leaving 16 bases of the junction unmatched.

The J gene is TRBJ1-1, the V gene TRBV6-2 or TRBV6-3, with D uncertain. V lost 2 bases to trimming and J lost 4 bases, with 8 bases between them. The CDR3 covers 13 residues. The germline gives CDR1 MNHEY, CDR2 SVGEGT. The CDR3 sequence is CASSYQRGTEAFF. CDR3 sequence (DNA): TGTGCCAGCAGTTACCAGAGAGGCACTGAAGCTTTCTTT.

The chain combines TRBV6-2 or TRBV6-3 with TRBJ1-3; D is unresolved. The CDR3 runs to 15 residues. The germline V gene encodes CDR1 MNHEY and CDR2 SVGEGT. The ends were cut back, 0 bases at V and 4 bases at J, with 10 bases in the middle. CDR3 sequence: CASSYSYFLGNTIYF. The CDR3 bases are TGTGCCAGCAGTTACTCCTACTTCTTGGGAAACACCATATATTTT.

The CDR3 protein is CASSVGTASNQPQHF. CDR3 DNA: TGTGCCAGCAGCGTCGGGACAGCTAGCAATCAGCCCCAGCATTTT. The V gene is TRBV9, the J gene TRBJ1-5, with 7 positions matching TRBD1. The germline CDR1 and CDR2 sequences are SGDLS and YYNGEE. V dropped 2 bases and J dropped 0; count of bases not matched to a gene: 2. CDR3 length: 15 amino acids.

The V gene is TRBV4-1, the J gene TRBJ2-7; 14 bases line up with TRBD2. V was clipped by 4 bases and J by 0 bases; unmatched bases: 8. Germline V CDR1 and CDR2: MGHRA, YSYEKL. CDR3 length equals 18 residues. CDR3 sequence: CASSLGTSGGYLSYEQYF. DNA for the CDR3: TGCGCCAGCAGCCTAGGGACTAGCGGGGGTTACCTCTCCTACGAGCAGTACTTC.

As DNA, the CDR3 is TGTGCCAGCAGTTTATCGGGGACAGGGATTGGCTACACCTTC. Encoded protein: CASSLSGTGIGYTF. V and J are TRBV27 and TRBJ1-2, with 9 bases aligning to TRBD1. Germline CDR1 and CDR2: MNHEY and SMNVEV (reference sequence). Germline trimming cut 0 bases from V and 7 bases from J; bases unmatched to any gene: 3. This CDR3 contains 14 residues.

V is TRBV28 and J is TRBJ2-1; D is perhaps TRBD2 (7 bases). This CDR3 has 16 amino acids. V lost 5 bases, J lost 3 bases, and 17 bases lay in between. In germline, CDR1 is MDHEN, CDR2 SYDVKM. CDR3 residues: CASSPWGGGNYNEQFF. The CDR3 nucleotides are TGTGCCAGCAGTCCCTGGGGAGGGGGGAACTACAATGAGCAGTTCTTC.

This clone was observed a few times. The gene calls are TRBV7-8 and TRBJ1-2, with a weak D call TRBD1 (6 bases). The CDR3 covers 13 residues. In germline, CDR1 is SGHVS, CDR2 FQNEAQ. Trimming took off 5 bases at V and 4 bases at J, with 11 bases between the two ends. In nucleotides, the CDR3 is TGTGCCAGCAGCCCCAGGGACATCTATGGCTACACCTTC. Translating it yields CASSPRDIYGYTF.

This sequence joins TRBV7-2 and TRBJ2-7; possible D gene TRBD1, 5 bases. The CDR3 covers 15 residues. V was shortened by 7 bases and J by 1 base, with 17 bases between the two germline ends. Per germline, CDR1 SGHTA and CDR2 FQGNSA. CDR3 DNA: TGTGCCAGCAACGGTGGTCCCCCAGGGTCCTACGAGCAGTACTTC. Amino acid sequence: CASNGGPPGSYEQYF. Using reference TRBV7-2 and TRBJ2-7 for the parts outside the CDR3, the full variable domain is GAGVSQSPSNKVTEKGKDVELRCDPISGHTALYWYRQSLGQGLEFLIYFQGNSAPDKSGLPSDRFSAERTGGSVSTLTIQRTQQEDSAVYLCASNGGPPGSYEQYFGPGTRLTVT.

The CDR3 nucleotides are TGTGCCAGCAGCTCATCCGGGACAGCCTTCTATGGCTACACCTTC. Translated, it gives CASSSSGTAFYGYTF. V usage is TRBV7-8 and J usage is TRBJ1-2; 7 bases map to TRBD1. This CDR3 is 15 amino acids long. The trim removed 4 bases at V and 4 bases at J, leaving 9 bases unmatched. CDR1 is SGHVS and CDR2 is FQNEAQ in the germline V gene.

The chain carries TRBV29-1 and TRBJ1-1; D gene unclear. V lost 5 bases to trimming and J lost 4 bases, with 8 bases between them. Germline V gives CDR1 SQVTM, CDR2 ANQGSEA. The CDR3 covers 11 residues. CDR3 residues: CSVPEGTEAFF. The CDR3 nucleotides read TGCAGCGTTCCGGAGGGCACTGAAGCTTTCTTT.

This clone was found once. The CDR3 coding sequence is TGTGCCAGCAGCTTAAGGGGGGCAGATACGCAGTATTTT. Protein: CASSLRGADTQYF. This chain links TRBV7-3 with TRBJ2-3, with D maybe TRBD2 (6 bases). V was pared by 1 base and J by 4 bases, with 6 bases between. CDR1 is SGHTA, CDR2 FQGTGA, per germline. CDR3 length: 13 amino acids.

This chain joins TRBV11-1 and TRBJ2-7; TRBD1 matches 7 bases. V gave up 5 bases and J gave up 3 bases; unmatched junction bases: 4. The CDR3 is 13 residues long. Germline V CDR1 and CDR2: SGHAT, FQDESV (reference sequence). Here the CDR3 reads CASSRGDSYEQYF. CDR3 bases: TGTGCCAGCAGCCGAGGGGACAGCTACGAGCAGTACTTC.

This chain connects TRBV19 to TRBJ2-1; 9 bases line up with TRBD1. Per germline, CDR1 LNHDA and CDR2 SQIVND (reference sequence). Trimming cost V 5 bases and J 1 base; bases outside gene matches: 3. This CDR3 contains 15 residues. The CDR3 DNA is TGTGCCAGTAGTCCCGGGACAGGGTCCTACAATGAGCAGTTCTTC. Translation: CASSPGTGSYNEQFF. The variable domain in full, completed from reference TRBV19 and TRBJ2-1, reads DGGITQSPKYLFRKEGQNVTLSCEQNLNHDAMYWYRQDPGQGLRLIYYSQIVNDFQKGDIAEGYSVSREKKESFPLTVTSAQKNPTAFYLCASSPGTGSYNEQFFGPGTRLTVL.

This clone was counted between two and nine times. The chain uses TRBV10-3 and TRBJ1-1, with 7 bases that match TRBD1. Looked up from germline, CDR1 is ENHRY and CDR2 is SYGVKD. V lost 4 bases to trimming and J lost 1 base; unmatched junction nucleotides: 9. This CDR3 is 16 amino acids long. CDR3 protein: CAISGLPDRPNTEAFF. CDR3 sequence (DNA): TGTGCCATCAGTGGCTTACCGGACAGGCCGAACACTGAAGCTTTCTTT.

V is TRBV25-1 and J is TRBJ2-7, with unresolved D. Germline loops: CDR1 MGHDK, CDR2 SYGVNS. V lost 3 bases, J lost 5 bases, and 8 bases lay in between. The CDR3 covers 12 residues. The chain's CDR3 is CASSDQAHEQYF. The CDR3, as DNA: TGTGCCAGCAGTGACCAGGCCCACGAGCAGTACTTC.

As DNA, the CDR3 is TGTGCCAGCAGCACCCCGGGGGTTCCGAACACTGAAGCTTTCTTT. Its translation: CASSTPGVPNTEAFF. The chain combines TRBV11-2 with TRBJ1-1; weak D call: TRBD1 (5 bases). Trimming took off 5 bases at V and 1 base at J, with 14 bases between the two ends. Germline values: CDR1 SGHAT, CDR2 FQNNGV. This CDR3 is 15 amino acids long.